The 27 T cell receptor beta chains below were found in one sample sequenced in a study of OX40 agonist ivuxolimab in advanced cancers. The library was obtained by the immunoSEQ multiplex PCR assay. TCRdb re-hosts the immuneACCESS table, in-frame sequences only. Its copies lack some clones; in the studies checked, an unresolved V gene accounts for under half of them, and the cause for the rest is not known. The sample table records about 61,000 clones; just over 90% of these occur just once. The ten most abundant clones make up under 20% of the sample. Sequencing used CD4+ or CD8+ T cells sorted from blood, obtained in a trial of the OX40 agonist ivuxolimab. The origin of the receptors is an adult with an advanced solid tumor such as melanoma, head and neck, liver or kidney cancer.

The chain has TRBV6-5 and TRBJ2-1; D is possibly TRBD2 (5 bases). Germline-derived CDR1 and CDR2 are MNHEY and SVGAGI. V gave up 6 bases and J gave up 7 bases, with 13 bases separating them. The CDR3 sequence is 13 residues long. CDR3 residues: CASSPGEGNEQFF. The CDR3 DNA is TGTGCCAGCAGCCCCGGGGAAGGGAATGAGCAGTTCTTC.

This clone was detected only a few times. V gene TRBV7-9 combines with J gene TRBJ2-7; 8 nucleotides align to TRBD1. V gave up 5 bases and J gave up 2 bases; unmatched junction bases: 5. This CDR3 is 14 amino acids long. Germline V gene data show CDR1 as SEHNR and CDR2 as FQNEAQ (reference sequence). The CDR3 sequence is CASSPEQGAYEQYF. In nucleotides, the CDR3 is TGTGCCAGCAGCCCAGAACAGGGGGCCTACGAGCAGTACTTC.

The gene calls are TRBV7-9 and TRBJ1-1; the D is unclear. Germline assignment: CDR1 SEHNR and CDR2 FQNEAQ (reference sequence). There are 12 residues in the CDR3. The V gene lost 3 bases and the J gene lost 4 bases, with 6 bases spanning the gap. For the CDR3, the DNA is TGTGCCAGCAGCTTTACTCCCACTGAAGCTTTCTTT. Protein product: CASSFTPTEAFF.

The chain has TRBV21-1 and TRBJ1-5; whether TRBD1, the table's D call, matches the DNA was not checked. TRBV21-1 is reported as a pseudogene. This CDR3 has 14 residues. This CDR3 reads CASTIEQVHQPQHF. CDR3 in DNA: TGTGCCAGCACCATAGAACAGGTCCATCAGCCCCAGCATTTT.

The table lists this clone with a count of one. This chain connects TRBV13 to TRBJ2-5; the D gene is possibly TRBD2 (5 bases). Germline loops: CDR1 PRHDT, CDR2 FYEKMQ (reference sequence). The CDR3 length is 13 residues. V was trimmed by 6 bases and J by 2 bases, leaving 10 bases between them. CDR3 coding DNA: TGTGCCAGCAGTTATGAGCGGCAAGAGACCCAGTACTTC. Translating it yields CASSYERQETQYF.

The rearrangement joins TRBV5-4 to TRBJ2-1, with D hard to call. Trimming left V 4 bases short and J 5 bases short, with 7 bases between. The CDR3 length is 12 residues. Germline assignment: CDR1 SGHNT and CDR2 YYREEE (reference sequence). The CDR3 loop is CASSQLDNEQFF. CDR3 nucleotides: TGTGCCAGCAGCCAACTTGACAATGAGCAGTTCTTC.

This chain links TRBV6-5 with TRBJ2-3; D is ambiguous. CDR3 length: 14 residues. Germline loops: CDR1 MNHEY, CDR2 SVGAGI. Between the trimmed V and J ends, which lost 0 bases and 0 bases, there was a span of 4 bases. The CDR3 reads CASSYSGSTDTQYF. CDR3 DNA sequence: TGTGCCAGCAGTTACTCGGGGAGCACAGATACGCAGTATTTT.

The chain is built from TRBV4-2 and TRBJ1-6; possible D gene TRBD1, 5 bases. The CDR3 consists of 16 residues. Germline values: CDR1 LGHNA, CDR2 YNFKEQ. Trimming removed 0 bases from V and 3 bases from J, with 9 bases in between. The CDR3 nucleotides read TGTGCCAGCAGCCAAGAGGACACTGACTATAATTCACCCCTCCACTTT. It specifies CASSQEDTDYNSPLHF.

The chain employs TRBV6-1 and TRBJ1-1, with no clear D. V lost 2 bases and J 7 bases, leaving 8 bases between the germline ends. CDR3 size: 12 residues. From germline, CDR1 is MNHNS and CDR2 SASEGT. In DNA, the CDR3 is TGTGCCAGCAGTGAAATTGACGGTGAAGCTTTCTTT. This sequence encodes CASSEIDGEAFF.

This clone was counted only a few times. V is TRBV4-1 and J is TRBJ1-4; D not resolved. CDR3 length: 15 residues. The germline gives CDR1 MGHRA, CDR2 YSYEKL. V was trimmed by 4 bases and J by 0 bases, leaving 9 bases between them. CDR3 DNA sequence: TGCGCCAGCAGCCCTCTCGGGGCAACTAATGAAAAACTGTTTTTT. The encoded protein is CASSPLGATNEKLFF.

The gene calls are TRBV27 and TRBJ2-5; D might be TRBD2 (5 bases). The CDR3 has 15 amino acids. Germline V gene lookup returns CDR1 MNHEY and CDR2 SMNVEV (reference sequence). Trimming removed 5 bases at V and 1 base at J, with 14 bases between. CDR3 region: CASSHLPSGQETQYF. DNA of the CDR3: TGTGCCAGCAGTCACCTCCCCAGCGGCCAAGAGACCCAGTACTTC.

This rearrangement joins TRBV6-1 to TRBJ2-1; D not resolved. V was shortened by 6 bases and J by 4 bases, with 16 bases between the two germline ends. This CDR3 region has 15 residues. CDR1 and CDR2 from the germline V gene are MNHNS and SASEGT. The CDR3 region is CASRTTGVPYNEQFF. As DNA, the CDR3 is TGTGCCAGCAGAACTACGGGCGTTCCGTACAATGAGCAGTTCTTC.

The chain combines TRBV29-1 with TRBJ2-7, with D perhaps assigned TRBD1 or TRBD2 (5 bases each). V lost 6 bases, J lost 4 bases, and 19 bases lay in between. Per germline, CDR1 SQVTM and CDR2 ANQGSEA. This CDR3 has 14 amino acids. The CDR3: CSVYGTDGEYEQYF. The DNA for the CDR3 is TGCAGCGTCTATGGGACGGACGGCGAGTACGAGCAGTACTTC.

The V call is TRBV11-2, the J call TRBJ1-1, with 9 bases aligning to TRBD1. CDR1 SGHAT and CDR2 FQNNGV come from the germline V gene. Trimming took 4 bases from V and 13 from J; bases not matched to a gene: 16. The CDR3 is 15 amino acids. The CDR3 sequence: CASSSPPDRGERGFF. The CDR3 bases are TGTGCCAGCAGCTCCCCGCCAGACAGGGGGGAAAGGGGTTTCTTT.

The chain recombines TRBV6-5 with TRBJ1-2; 7 bases match TRBD1. Germline values: CDR1 MNHEY, CDR2 SVGAGI. The CDR3 is made up of 16 amino acids. J lost 5 bases, V lost 0 bases, and 9 bases had no gene match. For the CDR3, the DNA is TGTGCCAGCAGTTACTCGACCTACAGGGGCTCATATGGCTACACCTTC. Residues: CASSYSTYRGSYGYTF.

This sequence joins TRBV6-5 and TRBJ2-7, with D possibly being TRBD1 or TRBD2 (5 bases each). V lost 8 bases to trimming and J lost 6 bases, with 20 bases between them. The germline CDR1 and CDR2 sequences are MNHEY and SVGAGI. This CDR3 region has 14 residues. CDR3 region: CASEITPGAGEQYF. The DNA of the CDR3 is TGTGCCAGCGAAATAACCCCCGGGGCTGGCGAGCAGTACTTC.

The chain is built from TRBV11-3 and TRBJ2-1, with D possibly being TRBD2 (5 bases). The germline gives CDR1 SGHNT, CDR2 YENEEA. CDR3 size: 14 residues. Trimming pared 5 bases from V and 8 bases from J, leaving 16 bases between. CDR3 sequence (DNA): TGTGCCAGCAGCATTGATTGGACTTTCGATGAGCAGTTCTTC. It specifies CASSIDWTFDEQFF.

The V gene is TRBV5-5, the J gene TRBJ1-6, with D unclear. This CDR3 is built from 17 residues. CDR1 and CDR2 from the germline V gene are SGHKS and YYEKEE (reference sequence). Trimming stripped 2 bases from V and 2 bases from J, with 14 bases between. The CDR3 nucleotides are TGTGCCAGCAGCTTAACGGGCCGATCAACCTATAATTCACCCCTCCACTTT. Its translation: CASSLTGRSTYNSPLHF.

This sequence joins TRBV6-1 and TRBJ1-2; TRBD1 might be the D (6 bases). V shed 3 bases and J shed 2 bases, with 13 bases lying between them. The length of the CDR3 is 15 residues. Germline values: CDR1 MNHNS, CDR2 SASEGT. In nucleotides, the CDR3 is TGTGCCAGCAGTGACCTGGTTACAGGGAACTATGGCTACACCTTC. As protein: CASSDLVTGNYGYTF.

A single count supports this clone. The chain has TRBV9 and TRBJ2-3; D is undetermined. Germline assignment: CDR1 SGDLS and CDR2 YYNGEE. The CDR3 extends over 16 amino acids. V shed 0 bases and J shed 0 bases, with 11 bases lying between them. CDR3 residues: CASSVAGLYSTDTQYF. CDR3 coding DNA: TGTGCCAGCAGCGTAGCCGGGCTTTATAGCACAGATACGCAGTATTTT.

This clone was seen only a few times. The V gene is TRBV29-1, the J gene TRBJ1-2; D remains ambiguous. Germline V gene sequence: CDR1 SQVTM, CDR2 ANQGSEA. V was trimmed by 7 bases and J by 0 bases, leaving 18 bases between them. There are 15 residues in the CDR3. The CDR3 region is CSALPSDRTNYGYTF. The CDR3 bases are TGCAGCGCCCTACCATCCGACCGGACTAACTATGGCTACACCTTC.

The chain carries TRBV10-2 and TRBJ1-2; D unclear. CDR3 length equals 14 residues. V dropped 3 bases and J dropped 0 bases, with 8 bases sitting between them. Per the germline V gene, CDR1 is WSHSY and CDR2 is SAAADI. In DNA form, the CDR3 reads TGCGCCAGCAGTGACGGAGGCGCTAACTATGGCTACACCTTC. It yields the protein CASSDGGANYGYTF.

This sequence joins TRBV10-1 and TRBJ1-1; 7 positions agree with TRBD1. Germline V gene sequence: CDR1 WNHNN, CDR2 SYGVQD (reference sequence). Trimming took 3 bases from V and 7 from J; bases not matched to a gene: 11. CDR3 length: 15 residues. CDR3 protein: CASSEPGTVTYEAFF. The CDR3 DNA is TGCGCCAGCAGTGAACCCGGGACAGTTACCTATGAAGCTTTCTTT.

This chain connects TRBV5-1 to TRBJ2-7; possible D gene TRBD1, 6 bases. CDR1 is SGHRS, CDR2 YFSETQ, per germline. The CDR3 is 14 amino acids. V lost 0 bases, J lost 5 bases, and 12 bases lay in between. This CDR3 is CASSLGGGLDEQYF. Written as DNA, the CDR3 is TGCGCCAGCAGCTTGGGAGGGGGTCTCGACGAGCAGTACTTC.

V gene TRBV27 combines with J gene TRBJ1-1; D call uncertain. This CDR3 is built from 15 residues. Germline-derived CDR1 and CDR2 are MNHEY and SMNVEV (reference sequence). Trimming shortened V by 2 bases and J by 1 base, and 11 bases separated the two germline ends. CDR3 loop: CASSLQAYTNTEAFF. Written as DNA, the CDR3 is TGTGCCAGCAGTTTACAGGCGTACACGAACACTGAAGCTTTCTTT.

The rearrangement links TRBV27 to TRBJ1-2, with TRBD1 matching over 7 bases. V trimming: 6 bases; J trimming: 4 bases; junction bases outside the gene matches: 5. The CDR3 loop spans 13 amino acids. CDR1 and CDR2 from the germline V gene are MNHEY and SMNVEV (reference sequence). CDR3 residues: CASRKGTAYGYTF. DNA of the CDR3: TGTGCCAGCAGAAAAGGGACAGCCTATGGCTACACCTTC.

The J gene is TRBJ2-3, the V gene TRBV10-1; possibly TRBD1 or TRBD2 for D (6 bases each). The CDR3 extends over 16 amino acids. V lost 0 bases to trimming and J lost 4 bases, with 14 bases between them. Germline V gives CDR1 WNHNN, CDR2 SYGVQD (reference sequence). The CDR3 DNA is TGCGCCAGCAGTGAGTCTTCGGGGGCGCGGGCAGATACGCAGTATTTT. This sequence encodes CASSESSGARADTQYF.